The 10 T cell receptor beta chains below all came from one sample that was sequenced in a study of cytomegalovirus exposure and HLA in healthy donors. Both 60 Vbeta primers and 13 Jbeta primers went into the PCR. Libraries were prepared by immunoSEQ multiplex PCR; TCRdb keeps only in-frame clonotypes and omits some of them. The repertoire holds under 200,000 clones, with around 80% as singletons. What was sequenced was PBMCs. The receptors here all came from a female donor in good health and CMV-seronegative.

V and J are TRBV4-2 and TRBJ1-4; D is uncertain. Germline V gene data show CDR1 as LGHNA and CDR2 as YNFKEQ. The CDR3 runs to 13 residues. The ends were cut back, 0 bases at V and 8 bases at J, with 7 bases in the middle. The CDR3 here is CASSQELFEKLFF. CDR3 coding DNA: TGTGCCAGCAGCCAAGAGTTATTCGAAAAACTGTTTTTT.

The rearrangement links TRBV28 to TRBJ1-3; no clear D gene. The CDR3 contains 13 residues. V was trimmed by 8 bases and J by 4 bases, leaving 12 bases between them. Germline CDR1 is MDHEN and CDR2 is SYDVKM. The CDR3 spells CASSESRGNTIYF. CDR3 sequence (DNA): TGTGCCAGCTCCGAGAGTAGAGGAAACACCATATATTTT.

The V call is TRBV27, the J call TRBJ1-1; 8 bases align to TRBD1. Trimming at V came to 5 bases and at J to 3 bases, leaving 8 bases not matched to a gene. The CDR3 runs to 15 residues. Germline CDR1 is MNHEY and CDR2 is SMNVEV (reference sequence). The CDR3 nucleotides read TGTGCCAGCAGTACCAACAGGGGGAGGGACACTGAAGCTTTCTTT. Its protein product is CASSTNRGRDTEAFF.

This chain links TRBV5-4 with TRBJ2-7, with D tentatively TRBD2 (5 bases). V gave up 0 bases and J gave up 0 bases, with 13 bases separating them. Per germline, CDR1 SGHNT and CDR2 YYREEE (reference sequence). This CDR3 region has 16 residues. DNA of the CDR3: TGTGCCAGCAGCTTGGCGAGGGAACGGAGCTCCTACGAGCAGTACTTC. This encodes CASSLARERSSYEQYF.

V is TRBV7-9 and J is TRBJ1-5; D unclear. V lost 4 bases and J lost 5, with 15 bases in between. The CDR3 spans 15 residues. Per germline, CDR1 SEHNR and CDR2 FQNEAQ (reference sequence). CDR3 sequence reads: CASSSTWAPDQPQHF. CDR3 bases: TGTGCCAGCAGCTCTACTTGGGCACCCGATCAGCCCCAGCATTTT.

Only a few counts were recorded for this clone. This sample also contains other DNA sequences that code for the same CDR3. The chain uses TRBV28 and TRBJ1-5, with D possibly being TRBD1 (5 bases). Between the trimmed V and J ends, which lost 2 bases and 2 bases, there was a span of 7 bases. Germline CDR1 MDHEN, CDR2 SYDVKM. The CDR3 totals 14 residues. CDR3 sequence: CASSLTGGNQPQHF. CDR3 DNA: TGTGCCAGCAGTTTAACGGGGGGCAATCAGCCCCAGCATTTT. Supplemented by reference TRBV28 and TRBJ1-5, the full variable domain reads DVKVTQSSRYLVKRTGEKVFLECVQDMDHENMFWYRQDPGLGLRLIYFSYDVKMKEKGDIPEGYSVSREKKERFSLILESASTNQTSMYLCASSLTGGNQPQHFGDGTRLSIL.

Here the CDR3 DNA reads TGTGCCAGCAGCGACGGGACTAGCGGGAGCCCCGGGGAGCTGTTTTTT. This codes for CASSDGTSGSPGELFF. The chain joins TRBV9 to TRBJ2-2; the match to TRBD2 covers 14 bases. The length of the CDR3 is 16 residues. Germline V CDR1 and CDR2: SGDLS, YYNGEE. With 3 bases clipped from V and 6 bases from J, the junction kept 4 bases outside the gene matches.

V gene TRBV4-3 combines with J gene TRBJ2-3; D unresolved. This CDR3 has 13 residues. The germline V and J ends were trimmed by 0 bases and 4 bases, with 5 bases remaining between them. In germline, CDR1 is LGHNA, CDR2 YSLEER. CDR3 sequence: CASSQERPDTQYF. DNA for the CDR3: TGCGCCAGCAGCCAAGAGAGGCCAGATACGCAGTATTTT.

The J gene is TRBJ2-7, the V gene TRBV5-1; TRBD1 matches 10 bases. Trimming at V came to 2 bases and at J to 5 bases, leaving 10 bases not matched to a gene. The length of the CDR3 is 16 residues. Per the germline V gene, CDR1 is SGHRS and CDR2 is YFSETQ. The CDR3 region has the DNA TGCGCCAGCAGCTTACCCGGGACAGGGGCAATTCACGAGCAGTACTTC. It specifies CASSLPGTGAIHEQYF.

V gene TRBV19 combines with J gene TRBJ1-2; maybe TRBD1 (5 bases). The CDR3 consists of 14 residues. The germline V and J ends were trimmed by 3 bases and 4 bases, with 12 bases remaining between them. Germline-derived CDR1 and CDR2 are LNHDA and SQIVND (reference sequence). CDR3 loop: CASSMGGDFYGYTF. CDR3 nucleotide sequence: TGTGCCAGTAGTATGGGAGGGGACTTCTATGGCTACACCTTC. Supplemented by reference TRBV19 and TRBJ1-2, the full variable domain reads DGGITQSPKYLFRKEGQNVTLSCEQNLNHDAMYWYRQDPGQGLRLIYYSQIVNDFQKGDIAEGYSVSREKKESFPLTVTSAQKNPTAFYLCASSMGGDFYGYTFGSGTRLTVV.